This TCR beta chain was identified during a study of response to subunit inactivated influenza vaccine. General observations from the study: It was the authors' suggestion that each seasonal influenza vaccination recruits few new T cells.

Remarks on this clonotype: Antigen unknown.

MiXCR, run by TCRdb on the RT-PCR reads, gives a single entry per CDR3 protein. The data contain just under 550,000 distinct CDR3 sequences, around a quarter of them singletons. CDR1 is DFQATT, CDR2 SNEGSKA, per germline (reference sequence). The CDR3 contains 13 residues. V gave up 5 bases and J gave up 8 bases; unmatched junction bases: 5. This sample was shared with a second study, whose subject was T cells expressing NK-cell markers. That investigation notes: TCR beta libraries carry UMIs added by 5'RACE template switching. The eight sequenced donors comprised seven who were HCMV-seropositive and one who was seronegative.

This sequence was found in a man aged 45 to 65 who received an inactivated influenza vaccine. Sequencing was performed on CD4+ T cells sorted from PBMCs, taken roughly 12 days after vaccination. The chain is built from TRBV20-1 and TRBJ2-3, with 12 bases matching TRBD2. CDR3 loop: CSASGLAGSTQYF. In nucleotides, the CDR3 is TGCAGTGCTTCTGGACTAGCGGGAAGTACGCAGTATTTT.